This T cell receptor (beta chain) was observed in a study of shared T cell receptors in the human thymus (dated by TCRdb to the early 2020s). About the investigation overall: The study examined how self-reactive, shared T-cell receptor alpha chains are generated in the human thymus.

This clone appeared once. No antigen is known for it. Within one base of it there is no much larger clone, and no base qualities were kept. Receptors were amplified or captured by the immunoSEQ multiplex PCR assay. The clones in this table, taken by TCRdb from immuneACCESS, are in-frame only. Not every clone is retained; where verified, under half of the shortfall comes from an unresolved V gene, and the cause of the rest is unknown. Recorded for this sample are approximately 660,000 clones; 88% of them occurred a single time. The ten largest make up 0.01% of the sample. CDR1 and CDR2, per the germline V gene (reference sequence), are SGHAT and FQDESV. From cysteine to phenylalanine, the CDR3 is 16 amino acids long. Only the CDR3 region is kept as DNA, spanning 48 bases read in frame from base 1. V trim: 4 bases; J trim: 4 bases; unmatched bases: 2. The sample was also reused in another study, on human thymus T cells. As described in the second report: Immunologically healthy infants undergoing open corrective cardiac surgery for congenital heart defects in Finland were used as donors. Thymus tissue was obtained as surgical resects removed during corrective cardiac surgery. Both the thymic and the peripheral blood repertoires appeared to show biased V and J gene segment usage. According to the related research, thymic TCR repertoires were highly overlapping among unrelated individuals. The study used roughly 8 infant thymus samples plus four related peripheral blood samples to characterize TCR alpha and beta repertoires. The infant donors were about 6 to 250 days old, and the cohort included about 6 males and a couple of females. After being mechanically released from the tissue, thymocytes were kept at -70 degrees C in pellets of about 9-32 million cells. Genomic DNA was extracted from frozen cell pellets with a QIAsymphony instrument. Using the immunoSEQ multiplex PCR assay, the TCRB and TCRAD loci were amplified from a standardized quantity of quality-controlled genomic DNA. Amplicons spanned the V(D)J region at a length sufficient to cover the CDR3 and identify V and J genes. Through the commercial immunoSEQ service, the amplicons were sequenced on an Illumina platform. Primer bias and sequencing errors were corrected as previously described, and TCRAD and TCRB definitions were based on the IMGT database. Analysis of the repertoires was done with immunoSEQ Analyzer 3.0 and VDJTools and included basic statistics, V/J segment usage, diversity estimates, rarefaction and pairwise overlap. Chao1, ChaoE, Efron-Thisted, Shannon and inverse Simpson indices were used to estimate diversity, which was also estimated on datasets down-sampled to the smallest sample. For repertoire overlap, CDR3 nucleotide sequence, V gene and J gene had to match strictly, and clustering was done by Jaccard-based multidimensional scaling. On average, roughly 890,000 unique TCRB clonotypes were obtained from thymus samples, compared with approximately 82,000 from blood samples.

The chain is encoded by TRBV11-1 joined to TRBJ2-3; a stretch of 16 junction bases matches TRBD2. Sequencing input: thymocytes. The receptor was derived from a boy in the first two years of life with a congenital heart defect. Donor details come from another sample of the same person, matched by shared clones. The CDR3 loop reads CASSWGLAGGSDTQYF. DNA sequence: TGTGCCAGCAGCTGGGGACTAGCGGGAGGGTCAGATACGCAGTATTTT.